These T cell receptor beta chains were read from a single sample in a study of blood T cell repertoires in COVID-19. Assay: immunoSEQ multiplex PCR; the TCRdb copy retains only in-frame clones and omits some. The table records some 80,000 clones, approximately 90% of them present only once. Input material: peripheral blood. The receptor set was obtained from a human donor in a cohort sampled during active COVID-19. The CDR3 runs from the conserved cysteine through the conserved F or W. D genes are given only for firm matches. Part of the rows lack a size; the others show once, few, many or a class for expanded clones.

j_call,d_call,cdr3_length,clone_size,v_call,cdr3_aa,cdr3_nt
TRBJ2-2,TRBD2,15,once,TRBV10-1,CASSPKRGNTGELFF,TGCGCCAGCAGCCCGAAGCGGGGGAACACCGGGGAGCTGTTTTTT
TRBJ2-6,NA,16,NA,TRBV11-2,CASSLETVSGANVLTF,TGTGCCAGCAGCTTAGAGACAGTCTCTGGGGCCAACGTCCTGACTTTC
TRBJ1-6,TRBD1,16,NA,TRBV6-6,CASSSGDRVGNSPLHF,TGTGCCAGCAGTTCGGGGGACAGGGTGGGTAATTCACCCCTCCACTTT
TRBJ2-2,TRBD2,17,NA,TRBV12-5,CASGFLPLAGMGGELFF,TGTGCTAGTGGTTTCTTGCCCCTAGCGGGAATGGGCGGGGAGCTGTTTTTT
TRBJ2-1,TRBD1,18,once,TRBV28,CASSSLEPGQGNYNEQFF,TGTGCCAGCAGTTCCCTGGAGCCGGGACAGGGTAATTACAATGAGCAGTTCTTC
TRBJ1-1,NA,16,NA,TRBV28,CASSFSTGGGNTEAFF,TGTGCCAGCAGTTTTAGCACCGGGGGGGGGAACACTGAAGCTTTCTTT
TRBJ1-5,NA,18,NA,TRBV28,CASSWDTDHSYSNQPQHF,TGTGCCAGCAGTTGGGACACCGACCACTCTTATAGCAATCAGCCCCAGCATTTT
TRBJ2-5,NA,18,once,TRBV21-1,CASSKAQEEGRKQETQYF,TGTGCCAGCAGCAAAGCGCAGGAGGAAGGTCGGAAGCAAGAGACCCAGTACTTC
TRBJ1-2,TRBD1,17,NA,TRBV10-3,CAISERQGRGGNYGYTF,TGTGCCATCAGTGAGAGACAGGGAAGAGGGGGTAACTATGGCTACACCTTC
TRBJ2-7,NA,15,once,TRBV7-2,CASSLGGRGKDEQYF,TGTGCCAGCAGCTTAGGAGGGCGAGGAAAGGACGAGCAGTACTTC
TRBJ1-4,TRBD1,15,NA,TRBV7-3,CASSLTGTGNEKLFF,TGTGCCAGCAGCTTAACGGGGACAGGGAATGAAAAACTGTTTTTT
TRBJ1-6,TRBD1,16,NA,TRBV4-1,CASSQGQDRNNSPLHF,TGCGCCAGCAGCCAAGGTCAGGACAGGAATAATTCACCCCTCCACTTT
TRBJ2-3,TRBD2,14,NA,TRBV5-1,CANDPSGPVDTQYF,TGCGCCAACGATCCTAGCGGGCCGGTGGATACGCAGTATTTT
TRBJ1-5,NA,15,NA,TRBV28,CASSLPQGSNQPQHF,TGTGCCAGCAGTTTACCACAGGGTAGCAATCAGCCCCAGCATTTT
TRBJ2-6,NA,14,NA,TRBV24-1,CATSDISGANVLTF,TGTGCCACCTCGGACATCTCTGGGGCCAACGTCCTGACTTTC
TRBJ1-2,TRBD1,14,few,TRBV7-9,CASSSRGSGYGYTF,TGTGCCAGCAGCTCCAGGGGGAGCGGCTATGGCTACACCTTC
TRBJ2-7,TRBD2,15,NA,TRBV7-2,CASSLAGLATYEQYF,TGTGCCAGCAGCTTAGCTGGACTAGCGACCTACGAGCAGTACTTC
TRBJ1-6,NA,14,NA,TRBV5-1,CASSLGRGGSPLHF,TGCGCCAGCAGCTTGGGTAGGGGGGGTTCACCCCTCCACTTT
TRBJ1-2,TRBD1,15,NA,TRBV6-6,CASSYWTGRDYGYTF,TGTGCCAGCAGTTACTGGACAGGGAGGGACTATGGCTACACCTTC
TRBJ2-2,TRBD2,16,NA,TRBV6-6,CASSLTSGRAGGELFF,TGTGCCAGCAGTCTCACTAGCGGGAGGGCCGGAGGGGAGCTGTTTTTT
TRBJ2-7,NA,12,NA,TRBV18,CASSLPGYEQYF,TGTGCCAGCTCACTTCCGGGTTACGAGCAGTACTTC
TRBJ2-3,TRBD1,16,NA,TRBV28,CASTDSLGQSTDTQYF,TGTGCCAGCACCGATTCGCTGGGACAGAGCACAGATACGCAGTATTTT
TRBJ2-7,NA,13,NA,TRBV5-1,CASSLGHVYEQYF,TGCGCCAGCAGCTTGGGGCATGTCTACGAGCAGTACTTC
TRBJ2-3,NA,14,NA,TRBV3-1/TRBV3-2,CASSFGLITDTQYF,TGTGCCAGCAGCTTCGGACTAATCACAGATACGCAGTATTTT
TRBJ1-1,NA,12,NA,TRBV29-1,CSVEWSGREAFF,TGCAGCGTTGAATGGTCTGGGAGGGAAGCTTTCTTT
TRBJ2-3,TRBD1,17,few,TRBV24-1,CATSPRTGGASTDTQYF,TGTGCCACCAGTCCCCGAACAGGGGGCGCTAGCACAGATACGCAGTATTTT
TRBJ2-1,TRBD1,15,NA,TRBV19,CASSAGQGTNNEQFF,TGTGCCAGTAGTGCGGGACAGGGGACAAACAATGAGCAGTTCTTC
TRBJ1-1,TRBD1,15,few,TRBV7-2,CASSTYRGPNTEAFF,TGTGCCAGCAGCACCTACAGGGGGCCGAACACTGAAGCTTTCTTT
TRBJ1-4,NA,13,NA,TRBV6-5,CASVPTVREKLFF,TGTGCCAGCGTCCCGACAGTCCGGGAAAAACTGTTTTTT
TRBJ1-2,NA,15,NA,TRBV5-1,CASSLDSVSNYGYTF,TGCGCCAGCAGCTTGGATTCGGTTTCTAACTATGGCTACACCTTC
TRBJ1-5,NA,17,NA,TRBV5-6,CASSLGRGRTSNQPQHF,TGTGCCAGCAGCTTGGGTAGGGGAAGGACGAGCAATCAGCCCCAGCATTTT
TRBJ1-1,NA,15,NA,TRBV7-2,CASSPQRQPNTEAFF,TGTGCCAGCAGCCCCCAGAGACAGCCGAACACTGAAGCTTTCTTT
TRBJ1-5,NA,13,NA,TRBV19,CASSSGFNQPQHF,TGTGCCAGTAGTTCGGGGTTTAATCAGCCCCAGCATTTT
TRBJ2-1,TRBD1,12,NA,TRBV28,CASRGQGNEQFF,TGTGCCAGCAGGGGACAGGGCAATGAGCAGTTCTTC
TRBJ1-1,NA,14,NA,TRBV19,CASSIGLTNTEAFF,TGTGCCAGTAGTATTGGGCTTACGAACACTGAAGCTTTCTTT
TRBJ2-1,NA,16,NA,TRBV9,CASSVGDSVSYNEQFF,TGTGCCAGCAGCGTGGGGGACTCAGTCTCCTACAATGAGCAGTTCTTC
TRBJ2-7,NA,14,NA,TRBV11-2,CASVKRGSPYEQYF,TGTGCCAGCGTAAAAAGAGGGAGTCCCTACGAGCAGTACTTC
TRBJ2-3,NA,14,NA,TRBV19,CASSRTGLTDTQYF,TGTGCCAGTAGTAGGACGGGACTCACAGATACGCAGTATTTT
TRBJ2-1,TRBD2,19,NA,TRBV7-9,CASSLGFMGLAGGPNEQFF,TGTGCCAGCAGCTTAGGCTTTATGGGACTAGCGGGGGGGCCGAATGAGCAGTTCTTC
TRBJ2-3,TRBD2,15,NA,TRBV7-9,CASSLHSGSTDTQYF,TGTGCCAGCAGCCTCCATAGCGGGAGCACAGATACGCAGTATTTT
TRBJ2-7,NA,16,NA,TRBV21-1,CASSIASVGGRYEQYF,TGTGCCAGCAGCATTGCTAGCGTCGGGGGAAGGTACGAGCAGTACTTC
TRBJ1-4,NA,15,once,TRBV6-5,CASSTGGATNEKLFF,TGTGCCAGCTCCACTGGGGGGGCAACTAATGAAAAACTGTTTTTT
TRBJ2-7,TRBD1,17,NA,TRBV5-6,CASSARDRKESSYEQYF,TGTGCCAGCAGCGCTCGGGACAGGAAGGAAAGCTCCTACGAGCAGTACTTC
TRBJ1-2,TRBD1,15,NA,TRBV24-1,CATSDPGQASYGYTF,TGTGCCACCAGTGACCCGGGACAGGCCTCCTATGGCTACACCTTC
TRBJ2-3,TRBD1,15,NA,TRBV29-1,CSVERTGGLLDTQYF,TGCAGCGTTGAAAGGACAGGGGGCTTATTAGATACGCAGTATTTT
TRBJ1-3,TRBD1,16,NA,TRBV10-1,CASSPGQGNSGNTIYF,TGCGCCAGCAGCCCGGGACAGGGCAACTCTGGAAACACCATATATTTT
TRBJ2-5,TRBD1,14,once,TRBV29-1,CSVAIGQAQETQYF,TGCAGCGTTGCTATAGGACAGGCCCAAGAGACCCAGTACTTC
TRBJ2-5,NA,14,NA,TRBV10-1,CASSVCLFQETQYF,TGCGCCAGCAGTGTTTGTCTGTTCCAAGAGACCCAGTACTTC
TRBJ1-3,NA,14,NA,TRBV5-5,CASSLVGGGNTIYF,TGTGCCAGCAGCTTGGTAGGGGGAGGAAACACCATATATTTT
TRBJ1-6,NA,14,NA,TRBV5-1,CASSPQGHKGPLHF,TGCGCCAGCAGCCCACAGGGCCATAAGGGTCCCCTCCACTTT
TRBJ1-1,NA,13,NA,TRBV3-1/TRBV3-2,CASTPYPAAEAFF,TGTGCCAGCACCCCCTACCCGGCGGCTGAAGCTTTCTTT
TRBJ2-3,TRBD2,17,NA,TRBV6-4,CASSDERGGVSVDTQYF,TGTGCCAGCAGTGACGAGCGGGGGGGCGTGTCGGTAGATACGCAGTATTTT